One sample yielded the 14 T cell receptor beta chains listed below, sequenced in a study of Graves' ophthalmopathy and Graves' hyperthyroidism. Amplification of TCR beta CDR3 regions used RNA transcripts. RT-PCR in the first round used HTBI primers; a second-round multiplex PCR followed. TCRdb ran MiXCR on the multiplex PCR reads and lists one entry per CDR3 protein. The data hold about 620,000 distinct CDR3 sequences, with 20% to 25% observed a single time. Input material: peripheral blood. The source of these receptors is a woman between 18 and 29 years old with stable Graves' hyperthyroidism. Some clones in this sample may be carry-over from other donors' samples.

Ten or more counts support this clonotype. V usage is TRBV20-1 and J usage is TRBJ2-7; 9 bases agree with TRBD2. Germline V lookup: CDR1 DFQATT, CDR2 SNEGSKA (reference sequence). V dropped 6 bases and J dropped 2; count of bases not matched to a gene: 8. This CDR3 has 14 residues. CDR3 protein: CSAAEGGGAYEQYF. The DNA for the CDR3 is TGCAGTGCCGCCGAGGGCGGGGGGGCCTACGAGCAGTACTTC.

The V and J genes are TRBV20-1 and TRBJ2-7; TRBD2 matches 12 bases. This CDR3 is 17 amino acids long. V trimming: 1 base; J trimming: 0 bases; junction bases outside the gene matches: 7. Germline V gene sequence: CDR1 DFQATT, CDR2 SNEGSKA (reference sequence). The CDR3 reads CSARGLAGGPSSYEQYF. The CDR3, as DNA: TGCAGTGCTAGAGGGCTAGCGGGAGGGCCAAGCTCCTACGAGCAGTACTTC.

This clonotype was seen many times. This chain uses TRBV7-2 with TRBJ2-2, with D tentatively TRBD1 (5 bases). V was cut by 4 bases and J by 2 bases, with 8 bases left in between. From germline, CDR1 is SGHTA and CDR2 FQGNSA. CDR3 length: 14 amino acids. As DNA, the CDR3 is TGTGCCAGCAGCTGGGGCTTTAACACCGGGGAGCTGTTTTTT. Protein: CASSWGFNTGELFF.

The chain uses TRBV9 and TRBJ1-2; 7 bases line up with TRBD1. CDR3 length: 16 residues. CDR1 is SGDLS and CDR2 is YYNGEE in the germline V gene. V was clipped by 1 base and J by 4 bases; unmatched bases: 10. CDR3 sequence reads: CASSVIPEGAGYGYTF. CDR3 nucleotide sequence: TGTGCCAGCAGCGTAATCCCCGAGGGGGCAGGCTATGGCTACACCTTC.

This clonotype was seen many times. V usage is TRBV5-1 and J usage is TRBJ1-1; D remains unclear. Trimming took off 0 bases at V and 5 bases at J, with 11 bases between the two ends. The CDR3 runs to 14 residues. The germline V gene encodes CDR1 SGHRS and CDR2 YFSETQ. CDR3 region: CASSLEPHLTEAFF. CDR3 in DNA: TGCGCCAGCAGCTTGGAGCCCCACTTGACTGAAGCTTTCTTT.

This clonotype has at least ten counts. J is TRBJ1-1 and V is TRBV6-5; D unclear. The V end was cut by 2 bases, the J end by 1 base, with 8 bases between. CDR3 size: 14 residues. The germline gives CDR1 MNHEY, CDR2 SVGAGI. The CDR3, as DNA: TGTGCCAGCAGTTACATCGGTCGGAACACTGAAGCTTTCTTT. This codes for CASSYIGRNTEAFF.

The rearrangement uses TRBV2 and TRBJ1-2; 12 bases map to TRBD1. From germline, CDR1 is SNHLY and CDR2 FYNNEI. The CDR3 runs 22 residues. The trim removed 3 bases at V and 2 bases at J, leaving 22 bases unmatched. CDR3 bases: TGTGCCAGCAGTGATAATGAGGAATTACGGGGACAGGGGGCGCAGGGCAACTATGGCTACACCTTC. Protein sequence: CASSDNEELRGQGAQGNYGYTF.

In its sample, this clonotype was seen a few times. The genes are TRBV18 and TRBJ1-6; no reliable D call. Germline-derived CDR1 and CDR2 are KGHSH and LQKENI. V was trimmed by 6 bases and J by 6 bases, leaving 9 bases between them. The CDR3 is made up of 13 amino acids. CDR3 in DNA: TGTGCCAGCTCCCGGGAGTCTAATTCACCCCTCCACTTT. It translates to CASSRESNSPLHF.

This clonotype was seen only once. CDR3 in DNA: TGTGCCACCAGCCGGGGGGCCGCCCAGCCCCAGCATTTT. Translated: CATSRGAAQPQHF. The V gene is TRBV15, the J gene TRBJ1-5; D is perhaps TRBD1 (6 bases). The germline V and J ends were trimmed by 5 bases and 7 bases, with 12 bases remaining between them. From germline, CDR1 is LNHNV and CDR2 YYDKDF (reference sequence). CDR3 length: 13 residues.

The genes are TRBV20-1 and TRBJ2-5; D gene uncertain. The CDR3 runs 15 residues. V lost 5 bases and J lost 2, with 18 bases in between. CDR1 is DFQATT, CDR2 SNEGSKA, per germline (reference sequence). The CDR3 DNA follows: TGCAGTGCTCGAGCCCCAAAGGTTGGACAAGAGACCCAGTACTTC. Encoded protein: CSARAPKVGQETQYF.

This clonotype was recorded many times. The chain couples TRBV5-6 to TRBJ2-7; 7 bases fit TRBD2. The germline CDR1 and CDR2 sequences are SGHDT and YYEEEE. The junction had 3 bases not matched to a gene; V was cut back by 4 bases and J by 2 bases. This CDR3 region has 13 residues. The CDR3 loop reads CASSPAGTYEQYF. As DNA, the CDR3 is TGTGCCAGCAGCCCAGCGGGAACCTACGAGCAGTACTTC.

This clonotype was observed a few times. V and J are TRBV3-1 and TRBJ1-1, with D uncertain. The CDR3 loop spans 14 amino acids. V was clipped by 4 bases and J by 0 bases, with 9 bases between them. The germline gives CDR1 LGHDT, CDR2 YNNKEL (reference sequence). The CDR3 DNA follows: TGTGCCAGCAGCCCCCCCGCAATGAACACTGAAGCTTTCTTT. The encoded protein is CASSPPAMNTEAFF. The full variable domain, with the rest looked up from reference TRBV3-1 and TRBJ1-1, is DTAVSQTPKYLVTQMGNDKSIKCEQNLGHDTMYWYKQDSKKFLKIMFSYNNKELIINETVPNRFSPKSPDKAHLNLHINSLELGDSAVYFCASSPPAMNTEAFFGQGTRLTVV.

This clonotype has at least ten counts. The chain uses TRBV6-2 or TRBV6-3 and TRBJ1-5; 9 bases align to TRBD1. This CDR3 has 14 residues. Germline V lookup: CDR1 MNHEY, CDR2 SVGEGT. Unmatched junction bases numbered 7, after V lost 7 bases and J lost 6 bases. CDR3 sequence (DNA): TGTGCCAGCACCGCCGGGACAGGGATTCAGCCCCAGCATTTT. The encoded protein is CASTAGTGIQPQHF.

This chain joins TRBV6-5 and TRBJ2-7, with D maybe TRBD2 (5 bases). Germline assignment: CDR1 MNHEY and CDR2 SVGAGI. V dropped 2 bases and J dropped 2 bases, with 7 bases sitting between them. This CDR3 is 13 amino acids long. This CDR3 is CASSYAGAYEQYF. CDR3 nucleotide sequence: TGTGCCAGCAGTTACGCGGGCGCCTACGAGCAGTACTTC.